The entry below gives a single T cell receptor beta chain sequence along with its context. The antigen is unknown. This CDR3 is also generated by other DNA sequences in the sample. The CDR3 loop spans 14 amino acids. V was pared by 4 bases and J by 4 bases, with 7 bases of the junction left unmatched. Per germline, CDR1 SGHRS and CDR2 YFSETQ. This entry is derived from a study of cytomegalovirus exposure and HLA in healthy donors. The PCR was carried out with 60 Vbeta primers and 13 Jbeta primers. TCRdb's table, derived via immunoSEQ multiplex PCR, lists solely in-frame clones and lacks some. The sample contains about 110,000 clones, around 69% of which appear only once. Overall study findings and caveats: What a later analysis showed was that several of the most significant clusters appeared linked to common viral pathogens. Analyzed later, most CMV-associated TCR beta chains appeared HLA-restricted. In a later analysis, TCR beta V- and J-gene trimming was associated with a missense DCLRE1C variant.

Sequencing was done on a sample of PBMCs. The TCR sequence derives from a woman aged 40 to 55 in good health and CMV-seropositive. The V gene is TRBV5-1, the J gene TRBJ2-7, with 8 nucleotides matching TRBD1. Written as DNA, the CDR3 is TGCGCCAGCAGCCGCGGACAGGGATCGTACGAGCAGTACTTC. This encodes CASSRGQGSYEQYF.